These T cell receptor beta chains were read from a single sample in a study of regulatory T cells in long-lasting Graves disease. TCRdb independently ran MiXCR on the multiplex PCR reads; one entry per CDR3 protein. The sample lists around 420,000 distinct CDR3 sequences, 15% occurring once. The data were also submitted as part of a second study, on T cells in Graves' hyperthyroidism and ophthalmopathy.

Sequenced material: peripheral blood mononuclear cells (PBMCs), taken at new diagnosis, from a patient treated with antithyroid drugs. The receptor source for this set is a woman aged 40 to 50 with Graves disease. The CDR3 runs from the conserved cysteine through the conserved F or W. D genes are given only for firm matches. Size is omitted from some rows. Given values are once, few, many or a class for expanded clones.

TRBV24-1,TRBJ2-7,.,few,TGTGCCACCAGTGATTTTGGCGGGGACGAGCAGTACTTC,CATSDFGGDEQYF
TRBV3-1,TRBJ2-1,.,once,TGTGCCAGCAGCCAGGTCGGCAATGAGCAGTTCTTC,CASSQVGNEQFF
TRBV20-1,TRBJ2-1,.,.,TGCAGTGCTAGACAGGGCATCAATGAGCAGTTCTTC,CSARQGINEQFF
TRBV10-3,TRBJ2-7,TRBD1,many,TGTGCCATCAGGGACGGAGGACAGGGAGTCAACGAGCAGTACTTC,CAIRDGGQGVNEQYF
TRBV28,TRBJ2-2,TRBD1,many,TGTGCCAGCAGTTTAAGCAGGGGGTACACCGGGGAGCTGTTTTTT,CASSLSRGYTGELFF
TRBV28,TRBJ2-7,.,.,TGTGCCAGCAGTTTGACAGTTCTCTACGAGCAGTACTTC,CASSLTVLYEQYF
TRBV20-1,TRBJ2-5,.,many,TGCAGTGCTAGGGTGATGGACTCCCAAGAGACCCAGTACTTC,CSARVMDSQETQYF
TRBV6-2/TRBV6-3,TRBJ2-1,TRBD1,many,TGTGCCAGCAGTTCCACCCGGGACAGGGTCGATCCACCGGCCTACAATGAGCAGTTCTTC,CASSSTRDRVDPPAYNEQFF
TRBV2,TRBJ2-5,TRBD1,many,TGTGCCAGCAGTCTATCTGGACAGGGGGGCCCTCCCTCTTCCCAGTACTTC,CASSLSGQGGPPSSQYF
TRBV6-1,TRBJ2-3,.,many,TGTGCCAGCTGTAGCAGGGGAAGCACAGATACGCAGTATTTT,CASCSRGSTDTQYF
TRBV20-1,TRBJ2-5,.,.,TGCAGTGCGAGGGTGTACCAAGAGACCCAGCACTTC,CSARVYQETQHF
TRBV7-3,TRBJ2-1,TRBD1,many,TGTGCCAGCAGCTTCGGACAGGGGGTCAATGAGCAGTTCTTC,CASSFGQGVNEQFF
TRBV12-3/TRBV12-4,TRBJ1-2,TRBD1,few,TGTGCCAGCAGTTCCTTCACAGGGGGGGGGGGCTACACCTTC,CASSSFTGGGGYTF
TRBV5-6,TRBJ1-5,.,.,TGTGCCAGCAGCTCCGGGTGGGATTATAGCAATCAGCCCCAGCATTTT,CASSSGWDYSNQPQHF
TRBV25-1,TRBJ2-3,TRBD1,many,TGTGCCAGCAGCGCGGACAGGGCCGTGAGCACAGATACGCAGTATTTT,CASSADRAVSTDTQYF
TRBV27,TRBJ1-2,TRBD1,many,TGTGCCAGCAGACGAACAGGGGGTAGTCCGGGAGGCTACACCTTC,CASRRTGGSPGGYTF
TRBV27,TRBJ2-1,.,many,TGTGCCAGCAGTAACAGTCTTAGGCACAATGAGCAGTTCTTC,CASSNSLRHNEQFF
TRBV6-1,TRBJ2-7,TRBD2,many,TGTGCCAGCAGTCCTTCTAGCGGGCGGGAATGGTACTTC,CASSPSSGREWYF
TRBV20-1,TRBJ1-2,.,.,TGCAGTGCTAGAGATGGTTCGCCAGCTGCTAACTATGGCTACACCTTC,CSARDGSPAANYGYTF
TRBV7-2,TRBJ2-5,.,few,TGTGCCAGCAGCTTAGTCGGACCTGGTGAGACCCAGTACTTC,CASSLVGPGETQYF
TRBV20-1,TRBJ1-2,.,few,TGCAGTGCTAGAGAATCAGGGGCGCGAAGTGGCTACACCTTC,CSARESGARSGYTF
TRBV6-2/TRBV6-3,TRBJ2-7,.,many,TGTGCCAGCAGTTACTCCCTGGGGGGACCTTACGAGCAGTACTTC,CASSYSLGGPYEQYF
TRBV12-3/TRBV12-4,TRBJ1-1,TRBD1,many,TGTGCCAGCAGTTTTAGGACCGGGACAGAGAACACTGAAGCTTTCTTT,CASSFRTGTENTEAFF
TRBV2,TRBJ1-5,.,many,TGTGCCAGCAGCCGGGGGGCGGCTCAGCCCCAGCATTTT,CASSRGAAQPQHF
TRBV18,TRBJ2-2,TRBD1,few,TGTGCCAGCTCACCACAGGGGGCCAAGAACACCGGGGAGCTGTTTTTT,CASSPQGAKNTGELFF
TRBV5-1,TRBJ1-1,.,many,TGCGCCAGCAGCTTAAGCAGTCTAGGTGACACTGAAGCTTTCTTT,CASSLSSLGDTEAFF
TRBV12-3/TRBV12-4,TRBJ2-2,TRBD1,many,TGTGCCAGCAGAGGGACAGGGAAGGCCGGGGAGCTGTTTTTT,CASRGTGKAGELFF
TRBV2,TRBJ2-3,.,many,TGTGCCAGCAGCCCCACTGAAGATACGCAGTATTTT,CASSPTEDTQYF
TRBV6-2/TRBV6-3,TRBJ2-1,.,.,TGTGCCAGCAGTTACCCCACGGGAGCGGCCTACAATGAGCAGTTCTTC,CASSYPTGAAYNEQFF
TRBV7-9,TRBJ2-7,.,many,TGTGCCAGCAGCCGATCTGACTACGAGCAGTACTTC,CASSRSDYEQYF
TRBV19,TRBJ2-2,.,many,TGTGCCAGTAGGGGCAGTTCGAACACCGGGGAGCTGTTTTTT,CASRGSSNTGELFF
TRBV9,TRBJ2-1,.,few,TGTGCCAGCAGCGTATACGGGAACTCCTACAATGAGCAGTTCTTC,CASSVYGNSYNEQFF
TRBV4-1,TRBJ2-5,.,few,TGCGCCAGCAGCCAGGATCCAGAGACCCAGTACTTC,CASSQDPETQYF
TRBV4-1,TRBJ1-5,.,few,TGCGCCAGCAGCCAAGAGCCTGGGACACGAGCTAGCAATCAGCCCCAGCATTTT,CASSQEPGTRASNQPQHF
TRBV20-1,TRBJ2-7,.,many,TGCAGTGCTAGAGATCCGGAACAACCAACCTACGAGCAGTACTTC,CSARDPEQPTYEQYF
TRBV28,TRBJ2-1,.,many,TGTGCCAGCGGAACGTGGGATGAGCAGTTCTTC,CASGTWDEQFF
TRBV19,TRBJ2-2,.,few,TGTGCCAGTACCCTGACCCAGGGTAACGCCGGGGAGCTGTTTTTT,CASTLTQGNAGELFF
TRBV3-1,TRBJ1-1,.,many,TGTGCCAGCAGCCCACCCGCCCCGGGGGATGAAGCTTTCTTT,CASSPPAPGDEAFF
TRBV19,TRBJ2-1,TRBD2,few,TGTGCCAGTAGTATAGATATAGCGGGAGACTACAATGAGCAGTTCTTC,CASSIDIAGDYNEQFF
TRBV3-1,TRBJ2-4,.,many,TGTGCCAGCAGCCCCTATGAGGGGGGGGTCGATGTCAAAAACATTCAGTACTTC,CASSPYEGGVDVKNIQYF
TRBV11-2,TRBJ2-5,.,many,TGTGCCAGCAGCGTTCTAAGGGAAGAGACCCAGTACTTC,CASSVLREETQYF
TRBV6-1,TRBJ2-1,TRBD2,many,TGTGCCAGCAGTGAAAGGGCTAGCGGGAGGGGATCCTACAATGAGCAGTTCTTC,CASSERASGRGSYNEQFF